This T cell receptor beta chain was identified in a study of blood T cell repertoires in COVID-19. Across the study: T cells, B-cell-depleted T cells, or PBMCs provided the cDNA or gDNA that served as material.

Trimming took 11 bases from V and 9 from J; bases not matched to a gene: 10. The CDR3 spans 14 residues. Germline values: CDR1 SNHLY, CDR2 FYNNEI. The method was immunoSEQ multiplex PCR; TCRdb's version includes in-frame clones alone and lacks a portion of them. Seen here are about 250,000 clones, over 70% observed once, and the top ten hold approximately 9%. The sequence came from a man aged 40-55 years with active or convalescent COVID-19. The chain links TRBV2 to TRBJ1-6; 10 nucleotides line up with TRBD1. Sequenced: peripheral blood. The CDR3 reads CACRDRGGFSPLHF. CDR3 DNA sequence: TGTGCCTGCCGGGACAGGGGTGGATTTTCACCCCTCCACTTT.